Following are 21 T cell receptor beta chains from one sample sequenced in a study of cytomegalovirus exposure and HLA in healthy donors. The PCR ran on 60 Vbeta and 13 Jbeta primers. The protocol was immunoSEQ multiplex PCR, while the TCRdb copy is restricted to in-frame clones and leaves out a portion. The sample includes around 100,000 clones, 84% of them seen just once. The sequencing sample was made of PBMCs. Source of these receptors: a woman aged 18 to 35 in good health and CMV-seropositive.

The chain is built from TRBV9 and TRBJ2-3; the D is unclear. V lost 5 bases and J lost 7, with 14 bases in between. This CDR3 comprises 13 residues. CDR1 is SGDLS, CDR2 YYNGEE, per germline. CDR3: CASRAGSENTQYF. The CDR3 bases are TGTGCCAGCAGAGCCGGGTCCGAAAATACGCAGTATTTT.

V is TRBV6-5 and J is TRBJ2-1; weak D call: TRBD2 (5 bases). Germline V gene sequence: CDR1 MNHEY, CDR2 SVGAGI. This CDR3 comprises 13 residues. The V gene lost 6 bases and the J gene lost 8 bases, with 14 bases spanning the gap. CDR3 in DNA: TGTGCCAGCAGCCCGGGGTATCGGGATGAGCAGTTCTTC. This translates into CASSPGYRDEQFF.

The rearrangement links TRBV5-1 to TRBJ2-1; 14 bases align to TRBD2. Losses at the gene ends were 7 bases for V and 10 bases for J; bases not matched to a gene: 1. The germline gives CDR1 SGHRS, CDR2 YFSETQ. This CDR3 comprises 12 residues. The CDR3 coding sequence is TGCGCCAGCCGGACTAGCGGGAGGGAGCAGTTCTTC. Translated: CASRTSGREQFF. The full variable domain, in which reference TRBV5-1 and TRBJ2-1 provide the parts outside the CDR3, is KAGVTQTPRYLIKTRGQQVTLSCSPISGHRSVSWYQQTPGQGLQFLFEYFSETQRNKGNFPGRFSGRQFSNSRSEMNVSTLELGDSALYLCASRTSGREQFFGPGTRLTVL.

The chain has TRBV9 and TRBJ1-2; D might be TRBD1 (6 bases). This CDR3 contains 14 residues. CDR1 SGDLS and CDR2 YYNGEE come from the germline V gene. Between the trimmed V and J ends, which lost 3 bases and 5 bases, there was a span of 14 bases. The CDR3 spells CASSGPGTSYGYTF. The CDR3, as DNA: TGTGCCAGCAGCGGTCCCGGGACATCGTATGGCTACACCTTC.

The rearrangement links TRBV11-3 to TRBJ2-2; D gene uncertain. Germline CDR1 reads SGHNT; CDR2 reads YENEEA. The CDR3 spans 13 residues. The V and J ends lost 1 base and 4 bases respectively, with 4 bases between them. CDR3 residues: CASSLASTGELFF. CDR3 sequence (DNA): TGTGCCAGCAGCTTAGCTTCCACCGGGGAGCTGTTTTTT.

The V call is TRBV6-6, the J call TRBJ2-3; tentative D call: TRBD2 (5 bases). Between the trimmed V and J ends, which lost 7 bases and 2 bases, there was a span of 10 bases. The CDR3 contains 13 residues. CDR1 MNHNY and CDR2 SVGAGI come from the germline V gene (reference sequence). The CDR3 loop is CASNTADTDTQYF. The CDR3 DNA is TGTGCCAGCAATACAGCGGACACAGATACGCAGTATTTT.

V gene TRBV28 combines with J gene TRBJ1-2, with TRBD1 as a possible D gene (5 bases). V was trimmed by 3 bases and J by 5 bases, leaving 16 bases between them. Germline assignment: CDR1 MDHEN and CDR2 SYDVKM. CDR3 length equals 15 residues. The CDR3 DNA follows: TGTGCCAGCAGTTTGCCCGGGGGGGAGTGGTATGGCTACACCTTC. Translating gives CASSLPGGEWYGYTF.

J is TRBJ2-2 and V is TRBV6-1; 7 nucleotides line up with TRBD1. The CDR3 extends over 19 amino acids. V trimming: 4 bases; J trimming: 1 base; junction bases outside the gene matches: 15. Germline-derived CDR1 and CDR2 are MNHNS and SASEGT. The CDR3 sequence is CASSGRTGNLPGNTGELFF. CDR3 nucleotides: TGTGCCAGCAGTGGAAGGACAGGCAATCTCCCCGGGAACACCGGGGAGCTGTTTTTT.

The chain couples TRBV6-5 to TRBJ2-5; 8 bases are a match to TRBD2. Per germline, CDR1 MNHEY and CDR2 SVGAGI. Losses at the gene ends were 5 bases for V and 5 bases for J; bases not matched to a gene: 4. The CDR3 spans 13 residues. CDR3 sequence reads: CASSRTSSETQYF. As DNA, the CDR3 is TGTGCCAGCAGTCGGACTAGCTCGGAGACCCAGTACTTC.

The chain links TRBV28 to TRBJ2-3, with D unresolved. Germline CDR1 reads MDHEN; CDR2 reads SYDVKM. With 3 bases removed from V and 7 bases from J, the gap between germline ends came to 8 bases. The CDR3 spans 12 residues. CDR3 in DNA: TGTGCCAGCAGTTTTTCCCGTAATACGCAGTATTTT. Protein product: CASSFSRNTQYF.

The V and J genes are TRBV15 and TRBJ1-4, with 12 nucleotides matching TRBD1. CDR1 is LNHNV and CDR2 is YYDKDF in the germline V gene (reference sequence). The CDR3 runs 16 residues. V shed 5 bases, J shed 10 bases, and the junction held 11 bases outside the gene matches. The chain's CDR3 is CATSDSTGTGGVKLFF. In DNA, the CDR3 is TGTGCCACCAGCGATAGCACCGGGACAGGGGGCGTAAAACTGTTTTTT.

This clone was recorded only once. Written as DNA, the CDR3 is TGCGCCAGCAAAATCCAGGGTTCCTACGAGCAGTACTTC. It translates to CASKIQGSYEQYF. The V gene is TRBV10-2, the J gene TRBJ2-7; D may be TRBD1 (5 bases). Between the trimmed V and J ends, which lost 7 bases and 1 base, there was a span of 11 bases. CDR1 WSHSY and CDR2 SAAADI come from the germline V gene. This CDR3 comprises 13 residues.

This chain links TRBV12-5 with TRBJ1-1; D is possibly TRBD1 (5 bases). V was cut by 8 bases and J by 0 bases, with 13 bases left in between. Looked up from germline, CDR1 is LGHNT and CDR2 is FRNRAP. This CDR3 spans 14 amino acids. CDR3 in amino acids: CASKPGSVNTEAFF. The DNA of the CDR3 is TGTGCTAGTAAGCCAGGGTCGGTGAACACTGAAGCTTTCTTT. The whole variable domain, remainder taken from reference TRBV12-5 and TRBJ1-1, is DARVTQTPRHKVTEMGQEVTMRCQPILGHNTVFWYRQTMMQGLELLAYFRNRAPLDDSGMPKDRFSAEMPDATLATLKIQPSEPRDSAVYFCASKPGSVNTEAFFGQGTRLTVV.

V gene TRBV10-3 combines with J gene TRBJ2-7; D gene uncertain. The CDR3 has 13 amino acids. The germline gives CDR1 ENHRY, CDR2 SYGVKD. V was trimmed by 1 base and J by 6 bases, leaving 10 bases between them. The CDR3 loop is CAISEYGAVEQYF. Here the CDR3 DNA reads TGTGCCATCAGTGAGTACGGAGCCGTCGAGCAGTACTTC.

The rearrangement joins TRBV2 to TRBJ2-7; a weak D match, TRBD1 (6 bases). Germline V lookup: CDR1 SNHLY, CDR2 FYNNEI. The CDR3 covers 15 residues. Trimming removed 2 bases from V and 0 bases from J, with 11 bases in between. The CDR3 region has the DNA TGTGCCAGCAGTGAACCTCTGACAGGCTCCTACGAGCAGTACTTC. Its translation: CASSEPLTGSYEQYF.

V and J are TRBV4-1 and TRBJ1-2; 9 nucleotides agree with TRBD1. The CDR3 totals 15 residues. Germline values: CDR1 MGHRA, CDR2 YSYEKL. V lost 5 bases to trimming and J lost 4 bases; unmatched junction nucleotides: 8. The CDR3 bases are TGCGCCAGCAGCTCTGGACAGGGGCGGATCTATGGCTACACCTTC. Its translation is CASSSGQGRIYGYTF.

The chain is built from TRBV6-6 and TRBJ2-7; 9 bases fit TRBD1. The CDR3 totals 14 residues. Unmatched junction bases numbered 6, after V lost 5 bases and J lost 4 bases. CDR1 and CDR2 from the germline V gene are MNHNY and SVGAGI (reference sequence). This chain's CDR3 is CASSRGTGNYEQYF. CDR3 in DNA: TGTGCCAGCAGTCGGGGGACAGGGAATTACGAGCAGTACTTC.

CDR3 amino acids: CASSQGGSLGEKLFF. CDR3 DNA: TGCGCCAGCAGCCAAGGCGGGTCGTTGGGTGAAAAACTGTTTTTT. The chain recombines TRBV4-1 with TRBJ1-4, with D hard to call. V was shortened by 1 base and J by 7 bases, with 13 bases between the two germline ends. The CDR3 loop spans 15 amino acids. The germline V gene has CDR1 MGHRA and CDR2 YSYEKL.

Comments on this clone: The junction departs from germline at one end; a sequencing error may be responsible. The rearrangement links TRBV7-7 to TRBJ2-1, with a weak D call TRBD2 (5 bases). The V gene's germline CDR1 is SSHAT and CDR2 FNYEAQ (reference sequence). This CDR3 region has 15 residues. CDR3 sequence reads: CASSLILVGYNEQFF. The CDR3 DNA is TGTGCTAGCAGCTTAATACTAGTGGGTTACAATGAGCAGTTCTTC.

In nucleotides, the CDR3 is TGTGCCACCAGCAGAGACAGGGGGATGAATGAAAAACTGTTTTTT. It specifies CATSRDRGMNEKLFF. The rearrangement uses TRBV15 and TRBJ1-4, with 7 bases aligning to TRBD1. The junction had 3 bases not matched to a gene; V was cut back by 0 bases and J by 5 bases. In germline, CDR1 is LNHNV, CDR2 YYDKDF (reference sequence). The CDR3 contains 15 residues.

The gene calls are TRBV10-3 and TRBJ1-4, with D possibly TRBD1 on 6 matching bases. CDR1 and CDR2 (germline): ENHRY, SYGVKD. This CDR3 comprises 14 residues. The V end was cut by 5 bases, the J end by 2 bases, with 9 bases between. In DNA form, the CDR3 reads TGTGCCATCAGTTCTCAGGGGACTAATGAAAAACTGTTTTTT. Translated: CAISSQGTNEKLFF.